Here is one TCR beta chain with its context. With 4 bases clipped from V and 6 bases from J, the junction kept 6 bases outside the gene matches. The CDR3 extends over 15 amino acids. The germline CDR1 and CDR2 sequences are MDHEN and SYDVKM. The data are from a study of blood T cell repertoires in COVID-19. Methods used by the authors: It was from reference gene primer amplification that nucleated cell counts were estimated. Libraries were prepared by immunoSEQ multiplex PCR; TCRdb keeps only in-frame clonotypes and omits some of them. For V, J and clone size, that table is used; D and trimming come from the DNA. The sample shows about 180,000 clones, around 90% of them seen only once. Participants spanned ages roughly 18 to 95 years and resided in about two dozen US areas. Recovered status applied to Cohort 3 donors who had two consecutive negative PCRs. It also applied to those with clearance or with symptom resolution.

The sequenced sample consisted of PBMCs or T cells enriched from blood (not recorded which). This TCR was recovered from a woman under 30 who had recovered from COVID-19. The J gene is TRBJ2-1, the V gene TRBV28, with 10 bases lining up with TRBD2. DNA of the CDR3: TGTGCCAGCAGTTCTCTAGCGGGAGCTATCAATGAGCAGTTCTTC. Encoded protein: CASSSLAGAINEQFF.